This section outlines one TCR beta chain sequence together with its context. Its antigen is as yet unknown. This record comes from a study of T cell responses to AZD1222 COVID-19 vaccine. The germline gives CDR1 SGHRS, CDR2 YFSETQ. The V end was cut by 0 bases, the J end by 3 bases, with 6 bases between. The CDR3 totals 13 residues. Study results and caveats: Baseline serology detected seropositivity in only five to seven AZD1222 recipients. Donors, mostly white British, included more females; clonal diversity was possibly underestimated.

TCRdb's table, derived via immunoSEQ multiplex PCR, lists solely in-frame clones and lacks some. The table includes 100,000 to 120,000 clones, around nine tenths detected once. The V call is TRBV5-1, the J call TRBJ1-1; no clear D gene. The sample consisted of peripheral blood, taken 28 days after the second AZD1222 dose. The clonotype comes from an adult who received the AZD1222 COVID-19 vaccine. The CDR3 loop reads CASSLGADTEAFF. The CDR3 DNA sequence: TGCGCCAGCAGCTTGGGGGCAGACACTGAAGCTTTCTTT.